This T cell receptor (beta chain) was identified during a study of blood T cell repertoires in COVID-19. Looking at the study overall: Acute and convalescent COVID-19 samples came from the United States, Italy and Spain. Sample material is recorded as cDNA or gDNA derived from T cells, B-cell-depleted T cells, or PBMCs.

In the authors' methods: Amplification from reference gene primers served as the basis for estimated nucleated cell counts. Only in-frame clones appear in the TCRdb table, and some are missing; sequencing was by immunoSEQ multiplex PCR. The V and J calls and clone size are taken from that table; D and trimming were inferred from the DNA. The data show 75,000 to 100,000 clones, around 88% seen once. Germline CDR1 SGHTA, CDR2 FQGNSA. V gave up 0 bases and J gave up 7 bases, with 10 bases separating them. The CDR3 has 14 amino acids. In its sample, this clone was seen a few times. J is TRBJ1-5 and V is TRBV7-2; perhaps TRBD1 as D (5 bases). This TCR was recovered from a man aged 55 to 70 with acute or convalescent COVID-19. Sample: peripheral blood. CDR3 nucleotide sequence: TGTGCCAGCAGCTTAGCAGGGACTCGACAGCCCCAGCATTTT. It encodes CASSLAGTRQPQHF.